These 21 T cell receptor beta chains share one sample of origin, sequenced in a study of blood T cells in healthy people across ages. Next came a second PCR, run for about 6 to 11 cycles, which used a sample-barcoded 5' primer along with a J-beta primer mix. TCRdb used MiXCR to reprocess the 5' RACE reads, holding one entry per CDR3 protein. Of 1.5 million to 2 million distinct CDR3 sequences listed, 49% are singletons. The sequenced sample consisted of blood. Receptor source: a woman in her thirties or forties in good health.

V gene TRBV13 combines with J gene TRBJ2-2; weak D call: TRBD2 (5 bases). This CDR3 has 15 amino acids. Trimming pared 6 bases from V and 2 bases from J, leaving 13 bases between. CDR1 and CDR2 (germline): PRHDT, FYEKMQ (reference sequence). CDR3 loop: CASSSRTFNTGELFF. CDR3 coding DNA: TGTGCCAGCAGTTCCAGGACTTTCAACACCGGGGAGCTGTTTTTT.

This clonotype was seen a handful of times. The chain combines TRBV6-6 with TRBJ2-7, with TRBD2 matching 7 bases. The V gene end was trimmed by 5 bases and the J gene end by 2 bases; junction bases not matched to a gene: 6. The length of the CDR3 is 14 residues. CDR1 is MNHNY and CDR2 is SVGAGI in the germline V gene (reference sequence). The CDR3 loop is CASSNGGLTYEQYF. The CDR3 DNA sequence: TGTGCCAGCAGTAACGGGGGACTAACCTACGAGCAGTACTTC.

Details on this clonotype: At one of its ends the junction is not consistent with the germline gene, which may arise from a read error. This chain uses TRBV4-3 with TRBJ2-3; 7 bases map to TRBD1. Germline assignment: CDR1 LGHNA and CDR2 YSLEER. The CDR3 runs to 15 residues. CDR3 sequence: CASGQENRGWDTQYF. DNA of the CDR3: TGCGCCAGCGGCCAAGAGAACAGGGGTTGGGATACGCAGTATTTT.

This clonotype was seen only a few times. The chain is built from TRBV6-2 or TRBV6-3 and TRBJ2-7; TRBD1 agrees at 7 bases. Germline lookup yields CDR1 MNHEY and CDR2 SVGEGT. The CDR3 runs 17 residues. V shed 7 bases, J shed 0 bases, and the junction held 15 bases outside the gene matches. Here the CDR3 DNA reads TGTGCCAGCACCAAGAACACAGGGGACCAGCTCTCCTACGAGCAGTACTTC. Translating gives CASTKNTGDQLSYEQYF.

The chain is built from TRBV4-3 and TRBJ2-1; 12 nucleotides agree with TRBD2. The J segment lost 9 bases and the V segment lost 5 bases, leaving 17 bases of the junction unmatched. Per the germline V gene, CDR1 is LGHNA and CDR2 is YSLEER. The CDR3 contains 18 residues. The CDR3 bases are TGCGCCAGCAGCTCACGTGCTCCTAGCGGGGGGGCGGGGGGTGAGCAGTTCTTC. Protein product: CASSSRAPSGGAGGEQFF.

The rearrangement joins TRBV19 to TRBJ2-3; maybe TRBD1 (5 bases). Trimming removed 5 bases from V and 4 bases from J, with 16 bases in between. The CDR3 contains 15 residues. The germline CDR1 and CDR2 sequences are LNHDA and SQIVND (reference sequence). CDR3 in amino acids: CASSSPRIGADTQYF. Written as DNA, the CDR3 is TGTGCCAGTAGTTCACCCCGGATAGGGGCAGATACGCAGTATTTT.

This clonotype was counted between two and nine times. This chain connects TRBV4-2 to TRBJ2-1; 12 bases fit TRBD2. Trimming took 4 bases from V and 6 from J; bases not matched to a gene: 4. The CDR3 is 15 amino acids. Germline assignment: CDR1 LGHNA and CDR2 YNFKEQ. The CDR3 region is CASSPLAGGGNEQFF. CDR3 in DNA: TGTGCCAGCAGCCCTCTAGCGGGGGGGGGCAATGAGCAGTTCTTC.

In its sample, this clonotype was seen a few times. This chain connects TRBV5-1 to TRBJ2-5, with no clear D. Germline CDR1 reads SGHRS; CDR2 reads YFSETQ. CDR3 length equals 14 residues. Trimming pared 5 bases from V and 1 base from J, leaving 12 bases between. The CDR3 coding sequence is TGCGCCAGCAGTTCAAAGGCAGGCCAAGAGACCCAGTACTTC. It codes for CASSSKAGQETQYF.

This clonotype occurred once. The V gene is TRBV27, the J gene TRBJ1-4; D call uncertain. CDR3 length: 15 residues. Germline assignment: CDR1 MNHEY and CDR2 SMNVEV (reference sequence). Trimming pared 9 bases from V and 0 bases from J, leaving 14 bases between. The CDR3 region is CASRNGPATNEKLFF. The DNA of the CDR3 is TGTGCCAGTCGAAACGGCCCCGCAACTAATGAAAAACTGTTTTTT.

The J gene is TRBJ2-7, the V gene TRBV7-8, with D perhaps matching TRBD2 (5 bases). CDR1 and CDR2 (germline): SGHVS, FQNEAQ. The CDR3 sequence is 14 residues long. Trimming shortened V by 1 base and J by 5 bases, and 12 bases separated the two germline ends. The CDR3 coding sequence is TGTGCCAGCAGCTTAGTGGCAGGACTGAACGAGCAGTACTTC. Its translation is CASSLVAGLNEQYF.

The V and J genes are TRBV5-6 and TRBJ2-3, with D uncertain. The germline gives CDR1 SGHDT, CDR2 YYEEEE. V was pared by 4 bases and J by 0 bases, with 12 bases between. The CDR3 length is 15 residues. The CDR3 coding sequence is TGTGCCAGCAGCCCCGTAGGGCAGAGCACAGATACGCAGTATTTT. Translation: CASSPVGQSTDTQYF.

For the CDR3, the DNA is TGTGCCAGCAGCTTGCGCCTGGAGGCAGATACGCAGTATTTT. This translates into CASSLRLEADTQYF. The chain has TRBV27 and TRBJ2-3, with a possible D match to TRBD2 (5 bases). Looked up from germline, CDR1 is MNHEY and CDR2 is SMNVEV (reference sequence). V was shortened by 6 bases and J by 4 bases, with 14 bases between the two germline ends. CDR3 length: 14 amino acids.

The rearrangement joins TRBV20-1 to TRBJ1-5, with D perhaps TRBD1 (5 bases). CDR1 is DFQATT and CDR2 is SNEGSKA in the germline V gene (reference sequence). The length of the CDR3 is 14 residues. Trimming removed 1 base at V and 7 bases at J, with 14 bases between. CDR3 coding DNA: TGCAGTGCTAGAGCCCGGGGGGGACTCCAGCCCCAGCATTTT. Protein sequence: CSARARGGLQPQHF.

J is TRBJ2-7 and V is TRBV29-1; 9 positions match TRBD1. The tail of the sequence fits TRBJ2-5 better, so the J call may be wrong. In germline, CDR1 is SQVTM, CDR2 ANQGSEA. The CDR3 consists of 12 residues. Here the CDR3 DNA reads TGCAGCGTGCAACAGGGGGCTGAGACCCAGTACTTC. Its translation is CSVQQGAETQYF.

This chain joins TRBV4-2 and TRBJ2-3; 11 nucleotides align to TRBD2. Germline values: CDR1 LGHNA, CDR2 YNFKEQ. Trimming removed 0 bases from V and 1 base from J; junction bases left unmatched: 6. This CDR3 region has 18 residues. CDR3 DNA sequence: TGTGCCAGCAGCCAAGAAGGGTCTAGCGGGGGGCGCACAGATACGCAGTATTTT. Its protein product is CASSQEGSSGGRTDTQYF.

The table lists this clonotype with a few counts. The DNA of the CDR3 is TGTGCCAGCAGGGGTGCGGCGAACAGGGGTGTGAATGAGCAGTTCTTC. Its protein is CASRGAANRGVNEQFF. V usage is TRBV27 and J usage is TRBJ2-1; 7 nucleotides agree with TRBD1. The germline gives CDR1 MNHEY, CDR2 SMNVEV (reference sequence). The J segment lost 7 bases and the V segment lost 6 bases, leaving 15 bases of the junction unmatched. CDR3 length: 16 amino acids.

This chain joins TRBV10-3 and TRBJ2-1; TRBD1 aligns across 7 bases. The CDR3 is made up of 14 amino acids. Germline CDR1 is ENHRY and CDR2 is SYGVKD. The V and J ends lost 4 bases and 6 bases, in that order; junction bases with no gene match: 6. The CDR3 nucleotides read TGTGCCATCAGTGCAGGGACAGATACCAATGAGCAGTTCTTC. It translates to CAISAGTDTNEQFF.

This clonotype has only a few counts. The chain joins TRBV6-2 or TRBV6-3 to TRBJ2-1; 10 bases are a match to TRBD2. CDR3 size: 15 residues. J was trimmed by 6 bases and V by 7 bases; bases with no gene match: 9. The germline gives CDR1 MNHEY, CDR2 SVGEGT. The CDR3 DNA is TGTGCCAGCACCAAAGCGGGGGGGACTGGCAATGAGCAGTTCTTC. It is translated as CASTKAGGTGNEQFF.

The CDR3 protein is CSVVGHLQETQYF. The CDR3 DNA reads TGCAGCGTTGTGGGGCATCTCCAAGAGACCCAGTACTTC. The V and J genes are TRBV29-1 and TRBJ2-5; possible D gene TRBD1, 5 bases. Deletions cut 4 bases from V and 1 base from J, with 10 bases between. Germline CDR1 SQVTM, CDR2 ANQGSEA. The CDR3 extends over 13 amino acids.

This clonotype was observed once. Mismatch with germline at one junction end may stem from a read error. CDR3 in amino acids: CASSQDNRLGSYEQDF. Written as DNA, the CDR3 is TGCGCCAGCAGCCAAGATAACAGGCTAGGCAGCTACGAGCAGGACTTC. This sequence joins TRBV4-1 and TRBJ2-4; perhaps TRBD1 as D (5 bases). Germline values: CDR1 MGHRA, CDR2 YSYEKL. This CDR3 contains 16 residues.

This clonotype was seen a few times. Written as DNA, the CDR3 is TGCGCCAGCAGCGACACCGGGGCTAGCACAGATACGCAGTATTTT. Its translation: CASSDTGASTDTQYF. The gene calls are TRBV5-1 and TRBJ2-3, with D perhaps being TRBD1 or TRBD2 (5 bases each). The V end lost 4 bases, the J end lost 0 bases, and 12 bases lay between the germline ends. CDR1 and CDR2 from the germline V gene are SGHRS and YFSETQ. This CDR3 spans 15 amino acids.